Listed below are T cell receptor beta chains from one sample, sequenced in a study of cytomegalovirus exposure and HLA in healthy donors. Profiled with immunoSEQ multiplex PCR; TCRdb holds only in-frame clones, not every one. The specimen's table records roughly 220,000 clones. The sample consisted of PBMCs. Source of these receptors: a girl aged 2-9 years in good health and CMV-seropositive. Each CDR3 is given with its conserved first and last residue. D genes are given only for firm matches.

j_call | v_call | d_call | cdr3_aa | cdr3_nt
TRBJ2-7 | TRBV28 | - | CASSLDPGSYEQYF | TGTGCCAGCAGTTTAGATCCAGGTAGCTACGAGCAGTACTTC
TRBJ2-5 | TRBV7-2 | TRBD2 | CASSYSGSQYF | TGTGCCAGCAGCTACAGCGGGAGCCAGTACTTC
TRBJ1-5 | TRBV9 | TRBD1 | CASSPQGDQPQHF | TGTGCCAGCAGTCCACAGGGGGATCAGCCCCAGCATTTT
TRBJ2-3 | TRBV7-9 | TRBD2 | CASGAGGGLTDTQYF | TGTGCCAGCGGCGCGGGGGGGGGACTTACAGATACGCAGTATTTT
TRBJ2-7 | TRBV18 | - | CASSPSNLVSYEQYF | TGTGCCAGCTCACCAAGCAATCTAGTCTCCTACGAGCAGTACTTC
TRBJ1-4 | TRBV27 | TRBD1 | CASSLTGTGHEKLFF | TGTGCCAGCAGTTTAACCGGGACAGGGCATGAAAAACTGTTTTTT
TRBJ1-1 | TRBV5-6 | TRBD1 | CASSPPGTGGTRTEAFF | TGTGCCAGCAGCCCACCCGGGACAGGGGGAACGCGCACTGAAGCTTTCTTT
TRBJ1-2 | TRBV30 | - | CAWSVRLDYGYTF | TGTGCCTGGAGTGTCAGGCTCGATTATGGCTACACCTTC
TRBJ1-2 | TRBV7-5 | - | CVRSFVGHRCYTF | TGTGTCAGAAGCTTTGTGGGACACCGATGCTACACCTTC
TRBJ2-4 | TRBV7-2 | TRBD2 | CASTTVAGVRGGNIQYF | TGTGCCAGCACCACCGTAGCGGGAGTGAGGGGAGGAAACATTCAGTACTTC
TRBJ2-5 | TRBV29-1 | - | CSVVSAAETQYF | TGCAGCGTTGTATCAGCGGCAGAGACCCAGTACTTC
TRBJ1-4 | TRBV27 | TRBD1 | CASGSGGMGPLEKLFF | TGTGCCAGCGGCTCAGGGGGTATGGGGCCATTAGAAAAACTGTTTTTT
TRBJ2-7 | TRBV27 | TRBD2 | CASSLDVRLAGGLSEQYF | TGTGCCAGCAGTTTAGACGTACGACTAGCGGGAGGACTCTCCGAGCAGTACTTC
TRBJ1-2 | TRBV2 | TRBD1 | CASRTTGVNYGYTF | TGTGCCAGCAGGACTACAGGGGTCAACTATGGCTACACCTTC
TRBJ1-2 | TRBV6-1 | - | CALGSGGASGYTF | TGTGCGCTCGGGAGCGGCGGCGCCAGTGGCTACACCTTC
TRBJ2-1 | TRBV25-1 | TRBD2 | CASSVGTSGTVEQFF | TGTGCCAGCAGTGTTGGGACTAGCGGGACCGTCGAGCAGTTCTTC